This record covers a single T cell receptor beta chain. The antigen remains undetermined. TCRdb passed the RT-PCR reads through MiXCR, listing each CDR3 protein once. The data contain over 650,000 distinct CDR3 sequences, under 20% of them singletons. V was pared by 1 base and J by 0 bases, with 9 bases between. CDR1 and CDR2 from the germline V gene are LGHNA and YSLEER. The CDR3 consists of 16 residues. This sample is drawn from a study of response to subunit inactivated influenza vaccine. Points from the study as a whole: Researchers suggested that each seasonal influenza vaccination recruits few new T cells.

This specimen consisted of PBMCs from blood, obtained 5 to 6 days after vaccination. The receptor was isolated from a man aged 45 to 65 who received an inactivated influenza vaccine. The chain employs TRBV4-3 and TRBJ2-2; D remains unclear. As DNA, the CDR3 is TGCGCCAGCAGCCAAGTTATCCTCACGAACACCGGGGAGCTGTTTTTT. Translation gives CASSQVILTNTGELFF.